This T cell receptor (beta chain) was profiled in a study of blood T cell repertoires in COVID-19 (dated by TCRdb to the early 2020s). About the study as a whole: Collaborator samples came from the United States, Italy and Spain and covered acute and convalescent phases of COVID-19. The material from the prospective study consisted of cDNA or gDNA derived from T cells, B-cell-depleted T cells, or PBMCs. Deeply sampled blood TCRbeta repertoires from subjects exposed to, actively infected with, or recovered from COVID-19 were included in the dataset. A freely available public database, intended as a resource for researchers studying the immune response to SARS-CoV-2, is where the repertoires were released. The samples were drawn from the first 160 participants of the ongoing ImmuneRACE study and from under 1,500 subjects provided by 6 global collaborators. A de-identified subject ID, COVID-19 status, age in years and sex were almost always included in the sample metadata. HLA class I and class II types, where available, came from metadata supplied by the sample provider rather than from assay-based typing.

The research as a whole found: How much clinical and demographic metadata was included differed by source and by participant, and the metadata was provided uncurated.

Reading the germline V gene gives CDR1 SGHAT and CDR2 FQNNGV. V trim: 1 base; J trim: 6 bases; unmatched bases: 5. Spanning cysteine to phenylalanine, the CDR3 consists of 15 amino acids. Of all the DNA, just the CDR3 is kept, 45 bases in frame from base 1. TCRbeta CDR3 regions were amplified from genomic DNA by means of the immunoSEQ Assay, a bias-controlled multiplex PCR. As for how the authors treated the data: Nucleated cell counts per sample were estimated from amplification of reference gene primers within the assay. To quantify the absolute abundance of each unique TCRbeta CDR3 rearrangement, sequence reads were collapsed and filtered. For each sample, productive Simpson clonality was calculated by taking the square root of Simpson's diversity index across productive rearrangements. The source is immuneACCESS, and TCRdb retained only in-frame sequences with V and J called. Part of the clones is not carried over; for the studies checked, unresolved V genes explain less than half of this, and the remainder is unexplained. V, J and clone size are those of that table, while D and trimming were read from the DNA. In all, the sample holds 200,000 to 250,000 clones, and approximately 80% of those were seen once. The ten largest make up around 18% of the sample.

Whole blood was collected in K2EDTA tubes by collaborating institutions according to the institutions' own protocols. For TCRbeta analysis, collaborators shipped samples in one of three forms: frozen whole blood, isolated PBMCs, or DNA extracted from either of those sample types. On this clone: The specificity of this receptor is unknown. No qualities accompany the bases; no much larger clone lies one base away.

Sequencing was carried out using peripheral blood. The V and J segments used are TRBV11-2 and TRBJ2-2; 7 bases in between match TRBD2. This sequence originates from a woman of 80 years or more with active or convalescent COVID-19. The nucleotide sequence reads TGTGCCAGCAGCTTAGGCGGGAGTAAGGCCGGGGAGCTGTTTTTT. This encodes CASSLGGSKAGELFF.